These 10 T cell receptor beta chains originate from one sample sequenced in a study of post-analysis software for immune sequencing data. Overall study findings and caveats: Five or six TRBV segments, TRBV5-6, TRBV5-1 and TRBV20-1 among them, were found more frequent in patients than controls.

Unique molecular identifiers tagged the TCR beta cDNA libraries. TCRdb ran MiXCR on the PCR reads and lists one entry per CDR3 protein. Of over 150,000 distinct CDR3 sequences in the sample, about 29% were seen once. Their antigen targets remain unknown. Material: blood. The receptors stem from a girl between 5 and 17 years old with multiple sclerosis.

This clonotype was picked up a small number of times. CDR3 nucleotides: TGCAGTGCTAACTGGGCAGGGAACACTGAAGCTTTCTTT. Amino acid sequence: CSANWAGNTEAFF. J is TRBJ1-1 and V is TRBV20-1; D ambiguous. CDR1 is DFQATT, CDR2 SNEGSKA, per germline (reference sequence). CDR3 length: 13 residues. V dropped 4 bases and J dropped 1 base, with 10 bases sitting between them.

This clonotype was observed a handful of times. This chain uses TRBV13 with TRBJ2-1, with a possible D match to TRBD2 (5 bases). The CDR3 loop spans 14 amino acids. Germline CDR1 reads PRHDT; CDR2 reads FYEKMQ (reference sequence). V lost 5 bases and J 7 bases, leaving 15 bases between the germline ends. The DNA for the CDR3 is TGTGCCAGCAGCCCTTGGGGAGTGGAAAATGAGCAGTTCTTC. Translated, it gives CASSPWGVENEQFF. Complete variable domain (other parts from reference TRBV13 and TRBJ2-1): AAGVIQSPRHLIKEKRETATLKCYPIPRHDTVYWYQQGPGQDPQFLISFYEKMQSDKGSIPDRFSAQQFSDYHSELNMSSLELGDSALYFCASSPWGVENEQFFGPGTRLTVL.

This clonotype was seen ten or more times. The gene calls are TRBV10-3 and TRBJ2-7; tentative D call: TRBD2 (6 bases). This CDR3 comprises 18 residues. With 0 bases removed from V and 4 bases from J, the gap between germline ends came to 22 bases. The germline gives CDR1 ENHRY, CDR2 SYGVKD. The CDR3 nucleotides read TGTGCCATCAGTGAGTCGGGTCTAAGTTTCCGGGAGAGGTACGAGCAGTACTTC. Translated: CAISESGLSFRERYEQYF.

This clonotype was seen repeatedly, ten times or more. This chain links TRBV12-3 or TRBV12-4 with TRBJ2-1, with 10 bases that match TRBD2. The CDR3 has 15 amino acids. The ends lost 6 bases at V and 4 bases at J; junction bases unmatched: 6. The CDR3 loop reads CASSSRLAGYNEQFF. The CDR3 DNA sequence: TGTGCCAGCAGCTCGCGACTAGCGGGTTACAATGAGCAGTTCTTC.

This CDR3 reads CASRSPSVAPNQPQHF. The CDR3 DNA sequence: TGTGCCAGCAGGTCCCCTAGTGTGGCGCCTAATCAGCCCCAGCATTTT. This chain connects TRBV28 to TRBJ1-5; D is uncertain. V was trimmed by 6 bases and J by 4 bases, leaving 19 bases between them. Germline-derived CDR1 and CDR2 are MDHEN and SYDVKM. The CDR3 runs 16 residues.

This chain links TRBV12-3 or TRBV12-4 with TRBJ2-5; D tentatively fits TRBD1 or TRBD2 (7 bases each). Trimming took off 5 bases at V and 11 bases at J, with 21 bases between the two ends. There are 14 residues in the CDR3. The CDR3 reads CASSQGGTYNVQYF. CDR3 bases: TGTGCCAGCAGTCAGGGGGGGACCTACAATGTGCAGTACTTC.

This clonotype was recorded only once. This may arise from a read error, as a much more abundant clone is one base away. No conserved phenylalanine or tryptophan ends this CDR3, so it is likely a read error. The rearrangement uses TRBV9 and TRBJ2-7; D is undetermined. The CDR3 sequence is 15 residues long. Germline V gene lookup returns CDR1 SGDLS and CDR2 YYNGEE. The germline V and J ends were trimmed by 0 bases and 1 base, with 11 bases remaining between them. The CDR3 DNA follows: TGTGCCAGCAGCGTAGAGGGATCGACATCCTACGAGCAGTACTGC. Translation: CASSVEGSTSYEQYC.

Only a few counts were recorded for this clonotype. CDR3 sequence reads: CSVEGGTSYNEQFF. DNA for the CDR3: TGCAGCGTTGAAGGCGGGACCTCCTACAATGAGCAGTTCTTC. The rearrangement links TRBV29-1 to TRBJ2-1; tentative D call: TRBD2 (6 bases). The CDR3 spans 14 residues. V was pared by 1 base and J by 0 bases, with 7 bases between. Germline lookup yields CDR1 SQVTM and CDR2 ANQGSEA.

The chain couples TRBV20-1 to TRBJ2-1, with 8 bases that match TRBD2. After removal of 3 bases from V and 7 bases from J, the junction contained 5 bases not matched to a gene. CDR3 length: 13 residues. Germline-derived CDR1 and CDR2 are DFQATT and SNEGSKA (reference sequence). CDR3 protein: CSASASGSNEQFF. CDR3 sequence (DNA): TGCAGTGCTAGCGCCAGCGGGAGTAATGAGCAGTTCTTC.

This clonotype appeared a single time. V usage is TRBV5-6 and J usage is TRBJ2-1; no clear D. The V and J ends lost 4 bases and 12 bases respectively, with 14 bases between them. Per the germline V gene, CDR1 is SGHDT and CDR2 is YYEEEE. The CDR3 totals 12 residues. The CDR3 sequence: CASSRMGPRQFF. The CDR3 region has the DNA TGTGCCAGCAGCCGTATGGGTCCCAGGCAGTTCTTC.